The 18 T cell receptor beta chains below were found in one sample sequenced in a study of blood T cells in healthy people across ages. With a J-beta primer mix and a sample-barcoded 5' primer, a second PCR ran roughly 7 to 11 cycles. MiXCR, applied by TCRdb to the 5' RACE reads, yields one record per CDR3 protein. The data show around 1,600,000 distinct CDR3 sequences, 35% to 45% seen once. The material sequenced was blood. The receptors originated from a woman between 18 and 30 years old in good health.

The CDR3 loop reads CASSQDHRYNTGELFF. In nucleotides, the CDR3 is TGCGCCAGCAGCCAAGATCACAGGTATAACACCGGGGAGCTGTTTTTT. The rearrangement joins TRBV4-1 to TRBJ2-2, with a weak D call TRBD1 (5 bases). Germline V gene data show CDR1 as MGHRA and CDR2 as YSYEKL. This CDR3 has 16 residues. Trimming pared 0 bases from V and 2 bases from J, leaving 10 bases between.

Concerning this clonotype: A clone one base away is much larger, so this may be a read error. The CDR3 spells CVSSFGYGYTF. The DNA for the CDR3 is TGTGTCAGCAGCTTCGGCTATGGCTACACCTTC. The gene calls are TRBV7-2 and TRBJ1-2, with D unresolved. Looked up from germline, CDR1 is SGHTA and CDR2 is FQGNSA. CDR3 length: 11 amino acids.

The chain recombines TRBV18 with TRBJ2-1, with D perhaps being TRBD1 or TRBD2 (6 bases each). Deletions cut 5 bases from V and 6 bases from J, with 11 bases between. Germline V gene lookup returns CDR1 KGHSH and CDR2 LQKENI. The length of the CDR3 is 13 residues. The CDR3 loop is CASSRGGINEQFF. CDR3 coding DNA: TGTGCCAGCTCAAGAGGGGGGATCAATGAGCAGTTCTTC.

The sample holds one count of this clonotype. The rearrangement links TRBV29-1 to TRBJ1-2; D gene unclear. The CDR3 has 13 residues. V was trimmed by 3 bases and J by 7 bases, leaving 15 bases between them. The germline gives CDR1 SQVTM, CDR2 ANQGSEA. CDR3 in amino acids: CSVEGSMTPGYTF. The CDR3 DNA reads as TGCAGCGTTGAGGGGAGTATGACCCCTGGCTACACCTTC.

The chain has TRBV12-3 or TRBV12-4 and TRBJ2-3, with 7 bases identical to TRBD1. Trimming at V came to 4 bases and at J to 1 base, leaving 8 bases not matched to a gene. The CDR3 is 16 amino acids. In DNA form, the CDR3 reads TGTGCCAGCAGTTCCGCCGGAGACAGGGGCACAGATACGCAGTATTTT. Protein sequence: CASSSAGDRGTDTQYF.

V usage is TRBV10-3 and J usage is TRBJ2-5; 11 bases are shared with TRBD2. The J call may be faulty, since TRBJ2-7 better matches the DNA end. The CDR3 consists of 15 residues. Looked up from germline, CDR1 is ENHRY and CDR2 is SYGVKD. The CDR3 spells CAISPSGRTGDEQYF. CDR3 DNA sequence: TGTGCCATCAGCCCTAGCGGGAGGACCGGTGACGAGCAGTACTTC.

This clonotype was seen a few times. The J gene is TRBJ1-1, the V gene TRBV11-2, with 10 bases that match TRBD1. The trim removed 5 bases at V and 4 bases at J, leaving 7 bases unmatched. Germline CDR1 is SGHAT and CDR2 is FQNNGV. The CDR3 is 15 amino acids. CDR3 sequence reads: CASSALTGGVTEAFF. In DNA form, the CDR3 reads TGTGCCAGCAGCGCGCTGACAGGGGGCGTCACTGAAGCTTTCTTT.

V usage is TRBV3-1 and J usage is TRBJ2-1, with D perhaps matching TRBD2 (6 bases). This CDR3 is built from 14 residues. Germline assignment: CDR1 LGHDT and CDR2 YNNKEL (reference sequence). The V end lost 4 bases, the J end lost 6 bases, and 13 bases lay between the germline ends. CDR3 protein: CASSPGLSGNEQFF. The CDR3 DNA reads as TGTGCCAGCAGCCCGGGACTCTCCGGCAATGAGCAGTTCTTC.

The table lists this clonotype with a few counts. The chain carries TRBV29-1 and TRBJ1-5; no clear D. The ends were cut back, 4 bases at V and 9 bases at J, with 13 bases in the middle. This CDR3 spans 12 amino acids. Germline V CDR1 and CDR2: SQVTM, ANQGSEA. CDR3 in amino acids: CSVALDLGPQHF. CDR3 sequence (DNA): TGCAGCGTTGCCTTGGATCTGGGGCCCCAGCATTTT.

The rearrangement joins TRBV27 to TRBJ1-1; D is undetermined. This CDR3 comprises 14 residues. Deletions cut 0 bases from V and 0 bases from J, with 5 bases between. The germline V gene has CDR1 MNHEY and CDR2 SMNVEV (reference sequence). CDR3: CASSLSSVNTEAFF. The CDR3 nucleotides are TGTGCCAGCAGTTTATCGTCGGTGAACACTGAAGCTTTCTTT.

This chain joins TRBV5-5 and TRBJ1-1; D gene ambiguous. V was trimmed by 4 bases and J by 6 bases, leaving 10 bases between them. Looked up from germline, CDR1 is SGHKS and CDR2 is YYEKEE (reference sequence). This CDR3 region has 12 residues. The CDR3 sequence is CASSRGTAEAFF. The DNA of the CDR3 is TGTGCCAGCAGCCGCGGCACTGCTGAAGCTTTCTTT.

The chain couples TRBV3-1 to TRBJ1-2, with D hard to call. The V and J ends lost 4 bases and 12 bases respectively, with 12 bases between them. There are 11 residues in the CDR3. The germline V gene has CDR1 LGHDT and CDR2 YNNKEL (reference sequence). The CDR3 loop reads CASSRLASHTF. Written as DNA, the CDR3 is TGTGCCAGCAGCCGCTTAGCCTCGCACACCTTC.

This clonotype has just a few counts. The rearrangement joins TRBV21-1 to TRBJ2-2; the DNA was not used to check the table's D call, TRBD2. TRBV21-1 is a pseudogene. The CDR3 spans 17 residues. CDR3 DNA: TGTGCCAGCAGCAAAACGTGTTTACTCCTCCCGCGCGGGGAGCTGTTTTTT. Encoded protein: CASSKTCLLLPRGELFF.

This clonotype has only a few counts. The rearrangement links TRBV20-1 to TRBJ2-1; TRBD2 matches 11 bases. The CDR3 has 20 residues. The V segment lost 3 bases and the J segment 7 bases; nucleotides outside the gene matches: 23. Germline V gene sequence: CDR1 DFQATT, CDR2 SNEGSKA (reference sequence). The CDR3 DNA is TGCAGTGCTAGGGATTTTCTGCGACTAGCGGGGTCTCCCAGTAGTAATGAGCAGTTCTTC. As protein: CSARDFLRLAGSPSSNEQFF.

This clonotype came up a few times. The J gene is TRBJ1-4, the V gene TRBV10-3, with TRBD1 matching over 9 bases. CDR1 and CDR2 from the germline V gene are ENHRY and SYGVKD. The length of the CDR3 is 16 residues. J was trimmed by 1 base and V by 3 bases; bases with no gene match: 3. CDR3 sequence: CAISEGQGLTNEKLFF. In DNA form, the CDR3 reads TGTGCCATCAGTGAAGGACAGGGGTTAACTAATGAAAAACTGTTTTTT.

The chain carries TRBV20-1 and TRBJ1-2; the D gene is possibly TRBD1 (5 bases). V lost 3 bases to trimming and J lost 4 bases, with 9 bases between them. Germline V CDR1 and CDR2: DFQATT, SNEGSKA (reference sequence). The CDR3 loop spans 12 amino acids. The CDR3 coding sequence is TGCAGTGCTAGTGGGGACCCCTATGGCTACACCTTC. Its translation is CSASGDPYGYTF.

This clonotype showed up just a few times. The rearrangement joins TRBV12-3 or TRBV12-4 to TRBJ1-5, with 10 positions matching TRBD1. CDR3 size: 14 residues. Trimming at V came to 6 bases and at J to 6 bases, leaving 5 bases not matched to a gene. This CDR3 is CASSMTGGGQPQHF. For the CDR3, the DNA is TGTGCCAGCAGCATGACAGGGGGCGGTCAGCCCCAGCATTTT.

This clonotype was found a few times. J is TRBJ1-2 and V is TRBV9; the D gene is possibly TRBD1 (6 bases). The CDR3 contains 14 residues. Germline CDR1 and CDR2: SGDLS and YYNGEE. Trimming shortened V by 4 bases and J by 1 base, and 11 bases separated the two germline ends. Written as DNA, the CDR3 is TGTGCCAGCAGCACGACAGGCAATAACTATGGCTACACCTTC. This codes for CASSTTGNNYGYTF.